The clone carrying this TCR beta chain was picked up a small number of times. This entry comes from a study of blood T cells in healthy people across ages. The second PCR ran about 6 to 12 cycles with a sample-barcoded 5' primer and J-beta primers. In TCRdb, the 5' RACE reads were re-called with MiXCR into one record per CDR3 protein. The table has around 700,000 distinct CDR3 sequences, roughly 25% seen once. The V end lost 9 bases, the J end lost 2 bases, and 24 bases lay between the germline ends. CDR3 length: 17 residues. From germline, CDR1 is SGDLS and CDR2 YYNGEE. In addition, the sample was reused for a study of T cells of mothers and their children. This second study says: When the second PCR was run, its M1S primer added sample barcodes and 2-4 random nucleotides.

Sequenced material: blood. This chain connects TRBV9 to TRBJ2-1; D unclear. The TCR sequence derives from a boy between 10 and 17 years old in good health. The CDR3 is CANCIEDLVKTYNEQFF. The CDR3 coding sequence is TGTGCCAACTGTATAGAGGACCTAGTAAAAACCTACAATGAGCAGTTCTTC.